This TCR beta chain stems from a study of T cells in women clearing cervical HPV infection. The germline CDR1 and CDR2 sequences are PRHDT and FYEKMQ (reference sequence). This CDR3 is 13 amino acids long. V was pared by 5 bases and J by 7 bases, with 7 bases of the junction left unmatched. Assay: immunoSEQ multiplex PCR; the TCRdb copy retains only in-frame clones and omits some. The sample table sets out some 16,000 clones. With respect to this clone: The read terminates 3 residues ahead of where the CDR3 ends, so the germline J gene completes it.

The sequenced material came from blood buffy coat. This sequence originates from a woman aged 18 to 75 with a cervical HPV16 infection that either progressed to CIN3+ or cleared (not recorded which). The rearrangement joins TRBV13 to TRBJ1-1; 7 nucleotides align to TRBD1. The part of the CDR3 DNA that was read is TGTGCCAGCAGCATCCGGGACAGATTTGAA. As protein: CASSIRDRFE. From start to end, the CDR3 is CASSIRDRFEAFF. The full variable domain, completed using reference TRBV13 and TRBJ1-1, is AAGVIQSPRHLIKEKRETATLKCYPIPRHDTVYWYQQGPGQDPQFLISFYEKMQSDKGSIPDRFSAQQFSDYHSELNMSSLELGDSALYFCASSIRDRFEAFFGQGTRLTVV.